What follows describes a single T cell receptor (beta chain). The data were obtained in a study of blood T cell repertoires in COVID-19. Study-level background: PBMCs, B-cell-depleted T cells, or T cells were the source of the cDNA or gDNA that made up the material.

Sequencing was performed with immunoSEQ multiplex PCR; in TCRdb, only in-frame clones are kept and a portion is missing. There are around 140,000 clones in the sample; approximately 80% occur only once, and roughly 15% lies in the top ten. The germline V gene has CDR1 KGHSH and CDR2 LQKENI. V was trimmed by 3 bases and J by 8 bases, leaving 10 bases between them. This CDR3 is built from 13 residues. The rearrangement links TRBV18 to TRBJ1-4; D perhaps matches TRBD1 (6 bases). Sequencing was performed on peripheral blood. The sequence was collected from a man in his fifties with acute or convalescent COVID-19. Here the CDR3 reads CASSPRQEEKLFF. CDR3 sequence (DNA): TGTGCCAGCTCACCCCGACAGGAAGAAAAACTGTTTTTT.